Following are 29 T cell receptor beta chains from one sample sequenced in a study of cytotoxic CD8 clonotypes in ibrutinib-treated CLL. Sequencing was performed with immunoSEQ multiplex PCR; in TCRdb, only in-frame clones are kept and a portion is missing. Of about 9,000 clones listed, 60% to 80% are singletons. The specimen comprised PBMCs, sampled before ibrutinib treatment. The receptor source for this set is a human donor with chronic lymphocytic leukemia.

The rearrangement uses TRBV30 and TRBJ1-4; no reliable D call. Germline-derived CDR1 and CDR2 are GTSNPN and SVGIG (reference sequence). Trimming left V 1 base short and J 10 bases short, with 13 bases between. This CDR3 spans 13 amino acids. The CDR3 is CAWSGRGIGKLFF. DNA for the CDR3: TGTGCCTGGAGTGGCCGGGGTATCGGAAAACTGTTTTTT.

This chain joins TRBV7-8 and TRBJ1-2; 11 positions match TRBD1. V trimming: 4 bases; J trimming: 4 bases; junction bases outside the gene matches: 5. In germline, CDR1 is SGHVS, CDR2 FQNEAQ. The CDR3 runs to 15 residues. Written as DNA, the CDR3 is TGTGCCAGCAGCTCAGGGACAGGGGGGACCTATGGCTACACCTTC. Protein product: CASSSGTGGTYGYTF.

The J gene is TRBJ2-1, the V gene TRBV7-9; possibly TRBD1 for D (6 bases). V gave up 5 bases and J gave up 10 bases, with 24 bases separating them. CDR1 is SEHNR, CDR2 FQNEAQ, per germline (reference sequence). This CDR3 region has 16 residues. Here the CDR3 DNA reads TGTGCCAGCAGCCCACAATCTTATATTCCGGGGACAGAGCAGTTCTTC. It yields the protein CASSPQSYIPGTEQFF.

This clone was counted a single time. The rearrangement links TRBV7-2 to TRBJ2-7; either TRBD1 or TRBD2 may supply D (6 bases each). Germline assignment: CDR1 SGHTA and CDR2 FQGNSA. The CDR3 is 16 residues long. The V end was cut by 5 bases, the J end by 5 bases, with 22 bases between. The CDR3 spells CASSPPEGVAVHEQYF. The CDR3 DNA sequence: TGTGCCAGCAGCCCACCTGAGGGGGTAGCGGTTCACGAGCAGTACTTC.

The rearrangement uses TRBV11-2 and TRBJ1-2; D is unresolved. This CDR3 spans 13 amino acids. The V and J ends lost 0 bases and 2 bases respectively, with 4 bases between them. Germline V gene data show CDR1 as SGHAT and CDR2 as FQNNGV. The DNA of the CDR3 is TGTGCCAGCAGCTTAGACGGGAACTATGGCTACACCTTC. Translation: CASSLDGNYGYTF. Full variable domain (missing parts from reference TRBV11-2 and TRBJ1-2): EAGVAQSPRYKIIEKRQSVAFWCNPISGHATLYWYQQILGQGPKLLIQFQNNGVVDDSQLPKDRFSAERLKGVDSTLKIQPAKLEDSAVYLCASSLDGNYGYTFGSGTRLTVV.

The V gene is TRBV6-5, the J gene TRBJ2-2; the match to TRBD2 covers 7 bases. Germline values: CDR1 MNHEY, CDR2 SVGAGI. This CDR3 has 15 residues. The J segment lost 5 bases and the V segment lost 5 bases, leaving 8 bases of the junction unmatched. The CDR3 region has the DNA TGTGCCAGCAGTCCCTATGGGAGGGAAACCGGGGAGCTGTTTTTT. Its translation is CASSPYGRETGELFF.

V and J are TRBV6-6 and TRBJ1-1, with 9 bases that match TRBD1. V gave up 5 bases and J gave up 1 base; unmatched junction bases: 2. The germline V gene has CDR1 MNHNY and CDR2 SVGAGI (reference sequence). There are 14 residues in the CDR3. The CDR3 loop reads CASSPGQGNTEAFF. CDR3 coding DNA: TGTGCCAGCAGTCCGGGACAGGGGAACACTGAAGCTTTCTTT.

This sequence joins TRBV11-3 and TRBJ2-5, with 12 nucleotides matching TRBD1. The J call may be mistaken, given a closer DNA end match to TRBJ2-7. The CDR3 sequence is 15 residues long. Germline CDR1 and CDR2: SGHNT and YENEEA. CDR3 in amino acids: CASSEGTGGLIEQYF. The CDR3 bases are TGTGCCAGCAGCGAAGGGACAGGGGGCCTGATCGAGCAGTACTTC.

The rearrangement uses TRBV2 and TRBJ2-1, with TRBD2 matching over 11 bases. The CDR3 sequence is 15 residues long. Unmatched junction bases numbered 15, after V lost 6 bases and J lost 14 bases. Germline CDR1 reads SNHLY; CDR2 reads FYNNEI. The CDR3 protein is CASRGGTSGPVSKFF. The CDR3 coding sequence is TGTGCCAGCAGAGGTGGGACTAGCGGTCCCGTGAGTAAGTTCTTC.

The V and J genes are TRBV27 and TRBJ1-6; perhaps TRBD1 as D (6 bases). Germline-derived CDR1 and CDR2 are MNHEY and SMNVEV (reference sequence). This CDR3 region has 17 residues. Trimming stripped 0 bases from V and 3 bases from J, with 12 bases between. The CDR3 reads CASSLSWGGLYNSPLHF. CDR3 bases: TGTGCCAGCAGTTTATCGTGGGGGGGCCTCTATAATTCACCCCTCCACTTT.

The genes are TRBV4-1 and TRBJ2-3; D not certain. Germline V CDR1 and CDR2: MGHRA, YSYEKL. There are 16 residues in the CDR3. The V and J ends lost 3 bases and 5 bases respectively, with 18 bases between them. CDR3 sequence reads: CASSHAPDRLKDTQYF. The CDR3 DNA is TGCGCCAGCAGCCACGCCCCAGACCGTCTCAAAGATACGCAGTATTTT.

The V call is TRBV28, the J call TRBJ1-1; D is unclear. The CDR3 loop spans 13 amino acids. The germline CDR1 and CDR2 sequences are MDHEN and SYDVKM. The germline V and J ends were trimmed by 7 bases and 11 bases, with 20 bases remaining between them. The CDR3 nucleotides are TGTGCCAGCACCCTCCGAACTGAGCTAGGGGCTTTCTTT. It codes for CASTLRTELGAFF.

The J gene is TRBJ2-1, the V gene TRBV6-4; no clear D. The CDR3 totals 16 residues. V was cut by 8 bases and J by 6 bases, with 23 bases left in between. Germline-derived CDR1 and CDR2 are MRHNA and SNTAGT. This CDR3 reads CASSPRSALSPNEQFF. The DNA for the CDR3 is TGTGCCAGCTCGCCTCGGTCGGCGCTATCCCCCAATGAGCAGTTCTTC.

This clone is categorized as medium-sized (0.01 to 0.1%). The chain is built from TRBV9 and TRBJ2-7; D possibly corresponds to TRBD1 (6 bases). The V and J ends lost 0 bases and 4 bases respectively, with 14 bases between them. Germline V gives CDR1 SGDLS, CDR2 YYNGEE. The CDR3 is 15 residues long. The CDR3 is CASSVDTGSTYEQYF. DNA for the CDR3: TGTGCCAGCAGCGTAGATACAGGGTCAACGTACGAGCAGTACTTC.

This clone has a handful of counts. This sample also contains other DNA sequences that code for the same CDR3. J is TRBJ2-5 and V is TRBV18, with D uncertain. This CDR3 is 12 amino acids long. The germline V gene encodes CDR1 KGHSH and CDR2 LQKENI. The V end was cut by 3 bases, the J end by 1 base, with 3 bases between. CDR3: CASSPGQETQYF. The CDR3 coding sequence is TGTGCCAGCTCACCGGGCCAAGAGACCCAGTACTTC.

This clone was detected only a few times. V usage is TRBV19 and J usage is TRBJ1-5; the D is unclear. Per germline, CDR1 LNHDA and CDR2 SQIVND (reference sequence). This CDR3 comprises 12 residues. V was trimmed by 3 bases and J by 7 bases, leaving 7 bases between them. In nucleotides, the CDR3 is TGTGCCAGTAGTATTCCCTGGCAGCCCCAGCATTTT. Amino acids: CASSIPWQPQHF.

Here the CDR3 DNA reads TGTGCCAGCAGCTTGGCTCGGGAACTATATGGCTACACCTTC. Encoded protein: CASSLARELYGYTF. The rearrangement links TRBV5-4 to TRBJ1-2; no firm D call. Trimming cost V 0 bases and J 5 bases, with 11 bases left between them. Germline-derived CDR1 and CDR2 are SGHNT and YYREEE (reference sequence). The CDR3 length is 14 residues.

This clone is a singleton in its sample. This chain uses TRBV28 with TRBJ1-3; D unclear. The CDR3 extends over 14 amino acids. Deletions cut 3 bases from V and 0 bases from J, with 6 bases between. CDR1 and CDR2 (germline): MDHEN, SYDVKM. CDR3 amino acids: CASSFQSSGNTIYF. In DNA form, the CDR3 reads TGTGCCAGCAGTTTTCAGAGCTCTGGAAACACCATATATTTT.

The V and J genes are TRBV11-2 and TRBJ2-5; D might be TRBD1 (5 bases). The germline V gene encodes CDR1 SGHAT and CDR2 FQNNGV. This CDR3 contains 13 residues. With 5 bases removed from V and 1 base from J, the gap between germline ends came to 8 bases. The CDR3 here is CASSVTAQETQYF. DNA for the CDR3: TGTGCCAGCAGCGTGACAGCCCAAGAGACCCAGTACTTC.

This clone appeared once. The V gene is TRBV13, the J gene TRBJ2-6, with TRBD1 matching over 7 bases. Trimming removed 1 base from V and 3 bases from J; junction bases left unmatched: 12. Germline CDR1 reads PRHDT; CDR2 reads FYEKMQ (reference sequence). The CDR3 runs to 19 residues. The CDR3 nucleotides read TGTGCCAGCAGCTTAGTGAGGGGGCCTTTGCGTGGTGGGGCCAACGTCCTGACTTTC. Protein sequence: CASSLVRGPLRGGANVLTF.

The J gene is TRBJ2-2, the V gene TRBV4-2; 7 bases fit TRBD2. The CDR3 is 14 residues long. Germline lookup yields CDR1 LGHNA and CDR2 YNFKEQ. Germline trimming cut 7 bases from V and 3 bases from J; bases unmatched to any gene: 5. This chain's CDR3 is CASTSGGDTGELFF. As DNA, the CDR3 is TGTGCCAGCACTAGCGGAGGGGACACCGGGGAGCTGTTTTTT.

The chain joins TRBV4-1 to TRBJ2-7, with a possible D match to TRBD2 (5 bases). Germline CDR1 is MGHRA and CDR2 is YSYEKL. Trimming left V 2 bases short and J 3 bases short, with 14 bases between. The CDR3 sequence is 15 residues long. For the CDR3, the DNA is TGCGCCAGCAGCCAAAGCGGCAGGACTGGCTACGAGCAGTACTTC. Translated: CASSQSGRTGYEQYF.

The chain links TRBV7-2 to TRBJ1-1; weak D call: TRBD1 (5 bases). Germline CDR1 SGHTA, CDR2 FQGNSA. The CDR3 runs 13 residues. V lost 5 bases, J lost 1 base, and 8 bases lay in between. CDR3 nucleotide sequence: TGTGCCAGCAGCCTCGACAGGAACACTGAAGCTTTCTTT. As protein: CASSLDRNTEAFF.

This chain uses TRBV30 with TRBJ2-7; D is uncertain. CDR3 length: 10 residues. The V and J ends lost 4 bases and 4 bases respectively, with 5 bases between them. Germline V gives CDR1 GTSNPN, CDR2 SVGIG (reference sequence). CDR3 amino acids: CAWNRYEQYF. Written as DNA, the CDR3 is TGTGCCTGGAATCGGTACGAGCAGTACTTC.

The chain joins TRBV11-2 to TRBJ1-5, with D hard to call. Trimming removed 6 bases at V and 0 bases at J, with 3 bases between. CDR1 SGHAT and CDR2 FQNNGV come from the germline V gene. This CDR3 comprises 12 residues. In DNA form, the CDR3 reads TGTGCCAGCAGTAATAGCAATCAGCCCCAGCATTTT. It translates to CASSNSNQPQHF.

The chain carries TRBV6-1 and TRBJ2-4, with TRBD2 matching over 15 bases. The germline V gene has CDR1 MNHNS and CDR2 SASEGT. Germline trimming cut 7 bases from V and 6 bases from J; bases unmatched to any gene: 4. This CDR3 contains 15 residues. The DNA of the CDR3 is TGTGCCAGCAAACCGGGACTAGCGGGAGGAAACATTCAGTACTTC. Protein product: CASKPGLAGGNIQYF.

This chain links TRBV28 with TRBJ1-5; 8 positions agree with TRBD1. This CDR3 contains 14 residues. Germline assignment: CDR1 MDHEN and CDR2 SYDVKM. The V gene end was trimmed by 3 bases and the J gene end by 9 bases; junction bases not matched to a gene: 7. The CDR3 region is CASSLQGALAPQHF. In nucleotides, the CDR3 is TGTGCCAGCAGTTTGCAGGGGGCCCTCGCGCCCCAGCATTTT.

The J gene is TRBJ2-7, the V gene TRBV28; the D gene is possibly TRBD1 (5 bases). This CDR3 has 12 residues. Trimming left V 6 bases short and J 7 bases short, with 13 bases between. CDR1 MDHEN and CDR2 SYDVKM come from the germline V gene. The CDR3 DNA is TGTGCCAGCAGAACCTCAGGGAATGAGCAGTACTTC. Protein: CASRTSGNEQYF.

This clone was detected a few times. V is TRBV19 and J is TRBJ2-3, with TRBD2 matching over 13 bases. V lost 3 bases and J lost 5; bases outside the gene matches: 5. This CDR3 has 16 amino acids. Germline V lookup: CDR1 LNHDA, CDR2 SQIVND (reference sequence). The CDR3 here is CASSIRLAGGEDTQYF. The CDR3 nucleotides are TGTGCCAGTAGTATCAGACTAGCGGGAGGTGAAGATACGCAGTATTTT.